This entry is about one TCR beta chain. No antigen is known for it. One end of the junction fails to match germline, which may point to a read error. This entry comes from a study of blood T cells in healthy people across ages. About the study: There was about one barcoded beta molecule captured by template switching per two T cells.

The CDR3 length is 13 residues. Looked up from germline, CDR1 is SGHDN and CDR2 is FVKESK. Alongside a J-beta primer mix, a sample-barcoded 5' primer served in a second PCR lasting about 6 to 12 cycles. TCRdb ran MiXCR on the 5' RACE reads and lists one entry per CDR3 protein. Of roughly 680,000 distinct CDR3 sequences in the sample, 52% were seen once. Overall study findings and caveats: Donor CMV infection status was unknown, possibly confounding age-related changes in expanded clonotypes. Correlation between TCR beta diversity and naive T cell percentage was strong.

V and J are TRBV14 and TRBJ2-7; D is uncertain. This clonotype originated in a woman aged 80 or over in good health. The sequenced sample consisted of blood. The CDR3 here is CASSRTHSYERYF. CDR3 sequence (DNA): TGTGCCAGCAGCCGGACCCACTCCTACGAGCGGTACTTC.